The next 4 T cell receptor beta chains were all read from a single sample in a study of blood T cell repertoires in COVID-19. TCRdb keeps only in-frame clones here, not all; method: immunoSEQ multiplex PCR. The sample consists of about 94,000 clones, approximately 74% of them appearing once. Input material: peripheral blood. The receptors were gathered from a man in his 70s with COVID-19, enrolled during active disease.

The chain recombines TRBV5-4 with TRBJ1-2, with a possible D match to TRBD1 (5 bases). CDR3 length: 13 residues. V was trimmed by 0 bases and J by 6 bases, leaving 9 bases between them. Germline lookup yields CDR1 SGHNT and CDR2 YYREEE (reference sequence). The CDR3 is CASSLAGGDGYTF. The DNA for the CDR3 is TGTGCCAGCAGCTTGGCTGGGGGGGATGGCTACACCTTC.

This clone occurred once. The rearrangement joins TRBV27 to TRBJ2-5, with TRBD1 matching 9 bases. Germline V gives CDR1 MNHEY, CDR2 SMNVEV (reference sequence). The length of the CDR3 is 16 residues. Trimming took 0 bases from V and 4 from J; bases not matched to a gene: 6. The CDR3 DNA is TGTGCCAGCAGTTTATCGAACAGGGGGCTCGGAGAGACCCAGTACTTC. This translates into CASSLSNRGLGETQYF.

This clone has a single count. This chain joins TRBV19 and TRBJ2-1; 8 nucleotides align to TRBD2. V dropped 6 bases and J dropped 8; count of bases not matched to a gene: 6. This CDR3 region has 13 residues. Germline V gene lookup returns CDR1 LNHDA and CDR2 SQIVND (reference sequence). The CDR3 here is CASSAGLVYEQFF. The DNA for the CDR3 is TGTGCCAGTAGCGCGGGACTAGTATATGAGCAGTTCTTC. Looking up the rest from reference TRBV19 and TRBJ2-1 gives the full variable domain: DGGITQSPKYLFRKEGQNVTLSCEQNLNHDAMYWYRQDPGQGLRLIYYSQIVNDFQKGDIAEGYSVSREKKESFPLTVTSAQKNPTAFYLCASSAGLVYEQFFGPGTRLTVL.

This sequence joins TRBV28 and TRBJ2-3; no clear D gene. Germline CDR1 and CDR2: MDHEN and SYDVKM. The CDR3 length is 15 residues. Trimming stripped 5 bases from V and 0 bases from J, with 12 bases between. The CDR3: CASSPPFRSTDTQYF. The CDR3 DNA reads as TGTGCCAGCAGTCCGCCGTTCAGGAGCACAGATACGCAGTATTTT.